These 29 T cell receptor beta chains were sequenced from one sample in a study of shared clonotypes between healthy human individuals. Assay used: immunoSEQ multiplex PCR; TCRdb lists only in-frame clones, some missing. The data show 90,000 to 120,000 clones, around 68% seen once. The sequenced material came from memory CD8+ T cells sorted from blood. Subset specified: CD45RO+ cells pooled with CCR7-negative TemRA cells. These receptors came from a woman aged 30 to 39 in good health.

Regarding this clone: It differs at one base from a far larger clone, so likely a read error. Different DNA sequences within this sample yield the same CDR3. The chain employs TRBV6-5 and TRBJ1-2, with D possibly TRBD1 on 6 matching bases. Germline V gene sequence: CDR1 MNHEY, CDR2 SVGAGI. The CDR3 runs 14 residues. The chain's CDR3 is CASSTLGGFYGYTF. In DNA, the CDR3 is TGTGCCAGCAGTACCCTCGGGGGCTTCTATGGCTATACCTTC.

This clone was seen more than once but under ten times. V is TRBV7-6 and J is TRBJ1-1; no firm D call. Per germline, CDR1 SGHVS and CDR2 FNYEAQ. CDR3 length: 13 residues. With 5 bases removed from V and 2 bases from J, the gap between germline ends came to 9 bases. CDR3: CASSRDYNTEAFF. The CDR3 DNA reads TGTGCCAGCAGCCGAGACTATAACACTGAAGCTTTCTTT.

The chain joins TRBV15 to TRBJ2-7, with a tentative D call TRBD2 (5 bases). The CDR3 has 13 amino acids. V was trimmed by 5 bases and J by 4 bases, leaving 12 bases between them. Looked up from germline, CDR1 is LNHNV and CDR2 is YYDKDF (reference sequence). The CDR3 DNA follows: TGTGCCACCAGCCAAAGCGGAGCGTACGAGCAGTACTTC. It specifies CATSQSGAYEQYF.

The chain joins TRBV28 to TRBJ2-1, with D possibly TRBD2 on 6 matching bases. V was pared by 6 bases and J by 10 bases, with 13 bases between. Germline V gene sequence: CDR1 MDHEN, CDR2 SYDVKM. The CDR3 loop spans 12 amino acids. CDR3 sequence reads: CASRGPGDEQFF. The CDR3 DNA follows: TGTGCCAGCAGGGGGCCGGGGGACGAGCAGTTCTTC.

The genes are TRBV25-1 and TRBJ1-2; perhaps TRBD1 as D (6 bases). V was pared by 2 bases and J by 4 bases, with 11 bases between. Germline V CDR1 and CDR2: MGHDK, SYGVNS. This CDR3 has 14 residues. The CDR3 here is CASSEVSTGYGYTF. The CDR3 nucleotides are TGTGCCAGCAGTGAAGTTTCGACAGGCTATGGCTACACCTTC.

The V call is TRBV28, the J call TRBJ2-2; D remains unclear. The CDR3 contains 14 residues. Trimming removed 6 bases from V and 5 bases from J, with 13 bases in between. Germline loops: CDR1 MDHEN, CDR2 SYDVKM. CDR3: CASSRAVITGELFF. The DNA for the CDR3 is TGTGCCAGCAGCCGGGCGGTGATTACCGGGGAGCTGTTTTTT.

The chain employs TRBV4-1 and TRBJ1-2; 7 bases agree with TRBD1. Per the germline V gene, CDR1 is MGHRA and CDR2 is YSYEKL. The junction had 11 bases not matched to a gene; V was cut back by 4 bases and J by 3 bases. CDR3 length equals 16 residues. CDR3 sequence reads: CASSPRVQGFDYGYTF. Here the CDR3 DNA reads TGCGCCAGCAGCCCAAGGGTACAGGGGTTTGACTATGGCTACACCTTC.

Concerning this clone itself: It is likely a read error: a sequence one base away is far more abundant. The CDR3 loop reads CASSEGLRQGGTGELFF. CDR3 nucleotides: TGTGCCAGCAGCGAAGGCTTAAGACAGGGGGGCACCGGGGAGCTGTTTTTT. This chain connects TRBV6-4 to TRBJ2-2; 9 bases agree with TRBD1. The junction had 12 bases not matched to a gene; V was cut back by 6 bases and J by 4 bases. The CDR3 spans 17 residues. CDR1 and CDR2 from the germline V gene are MRHNA and SNTAGT.

V usage is TRBV27 and J usage is TRBJ1-3; D unclear. Germline values: CDR1 MNHEY, CDR2 SMNVEV (reference sequence). This CDR3 region has 12 residues. V gave up 8 bases and J gave up 4 bases, with 9 bases separating them. CDR3 protein: CASGPTGNTIYF. The CDR3 bases are TGTGCCAGCGGACCTACAGGAAACACCATATATTTT.

In its sample, this clone was seen a few times. The chain links TRBV30 to TRBJ2-1; possible D gene TRBD2, 6 bases. This CDR3 comprises 13 residues. Germline V gene sequence: CDR1 GTSNPN, CDR2 SVGIG (reference sequence). V lost 8 bases and J 4 bases, leaving 15 bases between the germline ends. CDR3 residues: CALEGLGYNEQFF. CDR3 bases: TGTGCCCTGGAGGGATTGGGTTACAATGAGCAGTTCTTC. Combining the CDR3 with reference TRBV30 and TRBJ2-1 gives the whole variable domain SQTIHQWPATLVQPVGSPLSLECTVEGTSNPNLYWYRQAAGRGLQLLFYSVGIGQISSEVPQNLSASRPQDRQFILSSKKLLLSDSGFYLCALEGLGYNEQFFGPGTRLTVL.

The V and J genes are TRBV27 and TRBJ2-5; D is perhaps TRBD1 or TRBD2 (5 bases each). The end of the DNA fits TRBJ2-7 better, so the J call may be wrong. CDR3 length equals 14 residues. CDR1 is MNHEY and CDR2 is SMNVEV in the germline V gene (reference sequence). Written as DNA, the CDR3 is TGTGCCAGCAGTTTTACCGGGACCACCTACGAGCAGTACTTC. Its protein product is CASSFTGTTYEQYF.

J is TRBJ1-5 and V is TRBV19; the D gene is possibly TRBD1 (5 bases). The V gene's germline CDR1 is LNHDA and CDR2 SQIVND (reference sequence). The V end lost 6 bases, the J end lost 6 bases, and 15 bases lay between the germline ends. CDR3 length: 14 amino acids. The CDR3 loop reads CASRIGRDAQPQHF. As DNA, the CDR3 is TGTGCCAGTAGAATCGGGCGGGACGCTCAGCCCCAGCATTTT.

The rearrangement joins TRBV2 to TRBJ1-1, with D uncertain. Trimming shortened V by 5 bases and J by 1 base, and 8 bases separated the two germline ends. CDR3 length: 13 residues. Germline-derived CDR1 and CDR2 are SNHLY and FYNNEI. This CDR3 is CASSPAPNTEAFF. The CDR3 DNA reads as TGTGCCAGCAGTCCCGCCCCGAACACTGAAGCTTTCTTT.

This chain joins TRBV11-3 and TRBJ2-7; D gene ambiguous. This CDR3 has 14 amino acids. Per germline, CDR1 SGHNT and CDR2 YENEEA. The germline V and J ends were trimmed by 5 bases and 0 bases, with 11 bases remaining between them. CDR3 DNA sequence: TGTGCCAGCAGCCTGACCCCTAGCTCCTACGAGCAGTACTTC. Its translation: CASSLTPSSYEQYF.

This clone was seen repeatedly, ten times or more. V and J are TRBV7-8 and TRBJ2-5; D call uncertain. This CDR3 comprises 15 residues. Germline V gene sequence: CDR1 SGHVS, CDR2 FQNEAQ. V lost 4 bases and J lost 4, with 16 bases in between. The CDR3 protein is CASSSHERRGETQYF. The CDR3 nucleotides are TGTGCCAGCAGCTCACACGAGAGGCGCGGAGAGACCCAGTACTTC.

The CDR3: CASSYLPGKYEQYF. The CDR3 coding sequence is TGTGCCAGCAGCTACCTCCCCGGAAAATACGAGCAGTACTTC. The gene calls are TRBV7-8 and TRBJ2-7, with D uncertain. CDR1 and CDR2 from the germline V gene are SGHVS and FQNEAQ. CDR3 length: 14 residues. V lost 4 bases, J lost 4 bases, and 14 bases lay in between.

This clone was detected only a few times. The chain recombines TRBV6-1 with TRBJ1-5; possibly TRBD1 for D (6 bases). Germline V lookup: CDR1 MNHNS, CDR2 SASEGT. Between the trimmed V and J ends, which lost 4 bases and 6 bases, there was a span of 16 bases. CDR3 size: 15 residues. CDR3 loop: CASSGRAGESQPQHF. CDR3 nucleotide sequence: TGTGCCAGCAGTGGTCGGGCAGGGGAGAGTCAGCCCCAGCATTTT.

This chain connects TRBV10-1 to TRBJ2-3; the match to TRBD1 covers 9 bases. V trimming: 6 bases; J trimming: 2 bases; junction bases outside the gene matches: 6. The CDR3 is 15 residues long. Per germline, CDR1 WNHNN and CDR2 SYGVQD (reference sequence). The CDR3, as DNA: TGCGCCAGCAGCGCCGGGACAGGGCACACAGATACGCAGTATTTT. This codes for CASSAGTGHTDTQYF.

This sequence joins TRBV5-1 and TRBJ2-3; D is ambiguous. Trimming stripped 1 base from V and 0 bases from J, with 12 bases between. Germline CDR1 and CDR2: SGHRS and YFSETQ. The CDR3 is 16 residues long. The CDR3 region has the DNA TGCGCCAGCAGCTTGCAAGGGATAATAAGCACAGATACGCAGTATTTT. It is translated as CASSLQGIISTDTQYF.

V is TRBV21-1 and J is TRBJ2-3; the tabulated D call, TRBD2, remains unverified against the DNA. TRBV21-1 is a recognized pseudogene. The CDR3 is 17 amino acids. CDR3 sequence (DNA): TGTGCCAGCAGCACTCCGCGGCTAGCTCGGGGCACAGATACGCAGTATTTT. Amino acid sequence: CASSTPRLARGTDTQYF.

The V and J genes are TRBV28 and TRBJ2-7; tentative D call: TRBD1 (5 bases). Per the germline V gene, CDR1 is MDHEN and CDR2 is SYDVKM. This CDR3 is 15 amino acids long. Trimming took 6 bases from V and 6 from J, leaving 21 bases between them. The CDR3, as DNA: TGTGCCAGCAGCAGGGCCCCCAGGACACCGACCGAGCAGTACTTC. It yields the protein CASSRAPRTPTEQYF.

The rearrangement links TRBV6-6 to TRBJ1-1; D call uncertain. Trimming left V 7 bases short and J 3 bases short, with 9 bases between. This CDR3 region has 12 residues. Looked up from germline, CDR1 is MNHNY and CDR2 is SVGAGI (reference sequence). The CDR3 reads CASISGDTEAFF. For the CDR3, the DNA is TGTGCCAGCATTTCCGGGGACACTGAAGCTTTCTTT.

The V and J genes are TRBV9 and TRBJ1-3, with D perhaps TRBD1 (5 bases). Trimming took off 6 bases at V and 4 bases at J, with 11 bases between the two ends. Per the germline V gene, CDR1 is SGDLS and CDR2 is YYNGEE. The CDR3 contains 13 residues. CDR3 DNA: TGTGCCAGCAATGGGGGATCCGGAAACACCATATATTTT. Its translation is CASNGGSGNTIYF.

The rearrangement joins TRBV6-5 to TRBJ2-3, with 9 positions matching TRBD1. V trimming: 5 bases; J trimming: 6 bases; junction bases outside the gene matches: 9. Germline-derived CDR1 and CDR2 are MNHEY and SVGAGI. There are 15 residues in the CDR3. CDR3 protein: CASSIGTGRIDTQYF. CDR3 coding DNA: TGTGCCAGCAGTATCGGGACAGGGAGAATCGATACGCAGTATTTT.

This chain joins TRBV6-1 and TRBJ2-7; possible D gene TRBD2, 5 bases. Trimming shortened V by 6 bases and J by 6 bases, and 15 bases separated the two germline ends. The CDR3 covers 13 residues. CDR1 and CDR2 (germline): MNHNS, SASEGT. CDR3 loop: CASSLNGVVEQYF. In DNA, the CDR3 is TGTGCCAGCAGCCTAAACGGGGTAGTCGAGCAGTACTTC.

The chain carries TRBV5-4 and TRBJ1-2; a weak D match, TRBD1 (5 bases). CDR1 is SGHNT, CDR2 YYREEE, per germline (reference sequence). The CDR3 contains 14 residues. V was clipped by 0 bases and J by 10 bases, with 16 bases between them. For the CDR3, the DNA is TGTGCCAGCAGCTTGGGAGAGTCCGGGGCGGTCTACACCTTC. Translating gives CASSLGESGAVYTF.

The rearrangement uses TRBV29-1 and TRBJ2-1; D remains ambiguous. CDR3 length: 14 amino acids. Trimming removed 3 bases from V and 0 bases from J, with 9 bases in between. CDR1 is SQVTM, CDR2 ANQGSEA, per germline. CDR3 amino acids: CSVESGSSYNEQFF. Written as DNA, the CDR3 is TGCAGCGTTGAGTCCGGAAGCTCCTACAATGAGCAGTTCTTC.

The rearrangement uses TRBV7-9 and TRBJ1-3, with a weak D call TRBD1 (5 bases). The CDR3 covers 16 residues. Trimming shortened V by 2 bases and J by 1 base, and 12 bases separated the two germline ends. CDR1 is SEHNR and CDR2 is FQNEAQ in the germline V gene (reference sequence). CDR3 region: CASSLLKWGSGNTIYF. The DNA of the CDR3 is TGTGCCAGCAGCTTACTAAAATGGGGGTCTGGAAACACCATATATTTT.

The gene calls are TRBV19 and TRBJ2-1, with D perhaps given as TRBD1 or TRBD2 (6 bases each). Trimming took off 4 bases at V and 1 base at J, with 20 bases between the two ends. In germline, CDR1 is LNHDA, CDR2 SQIVND (reference sequence). The CDR3 has 18 amino acids. The DNA for the CDR3 is TGTGCCAGTAGTACCTCTACCCGCGGGACAAAATCCTACAATGAGCAGTTCTTC. It is translated as CASSTSTRGTKSYNEQFF.